These T cell receptor beta chains were read from a single sample in a study of control samples from healthy donors and cancer patients. TCRdb's copy holds only in-frame clones and misses some; the assay was immunoSEQ multiplex PCR. The profile shows more than 100,000 clones, 75% to 90% of them singletons. Sequenced: PBMCs. Receptors originate from a man in his fifties or sixties with lung cancer. CDR3s leave out the opening cysteine and the closing phenylalanine or tryptophan.

V	J	CDR3
TRBV9	TRBJ2-7	ASSPLGLTYEQY
TRBV28	TRBJ2-7	ASTRTGSYEQY
TRBV18	TRBJ1-1	ASSPAGGALGNTEAF
TRBV30	TRBJ1-2	AWSVQRTRNRNGYT
TRBV6-5	TRBJ1-5	ASSMGQGGSMQH
TRBV5-1	TRBJ2-3	ASSLGQSTDTQY
TRBV6-5	TRBJ2-2	ASSYRRGAWVGELF
TRBV15	TRBJ1-5	ATSSGSQPQH
TRBV25-1	TRBJ2-1	ASSEWQGRVFNEQF
TRBV29-1	TRBJ1-4	SVEEGTLGKLF
TRBV29-1	TRBJ1-2	SVEARRPYGYT
TRBV7-9	TRBJ2-2	ASTRPASRTNAGELF
TRBV4-1	TRBJ2-6	ASSQGLGTGGSGANVLT
TRBV6-6	TRBJ1-2	ASRGLTGYGNGYT
TRBV24-1	TRBJ2-3	ATSGQGGMDTQY
TRBV11-2	TRBJ1-1	ASSSKLTGNTEAF
TRBV6-2/TRBV6-3	TRBJ2-7	ASSPSLGYEQY
TRBV9	TRBJ2-1	ASSVGYNEQF
TRBV5-5	TRBJ2-3	ASSLKDRDTDAQY
TRBV30	TRBJ2-5	AWSGGWRETQY
TRBV5-8	TRBJ2-7	ASSSSGGTGSYEQY
TRBV6-5	TRBJ2-5	ASGGSETQY
TRBV4-1	TRBJ2-6	ASSLRTDAYSGANVLT